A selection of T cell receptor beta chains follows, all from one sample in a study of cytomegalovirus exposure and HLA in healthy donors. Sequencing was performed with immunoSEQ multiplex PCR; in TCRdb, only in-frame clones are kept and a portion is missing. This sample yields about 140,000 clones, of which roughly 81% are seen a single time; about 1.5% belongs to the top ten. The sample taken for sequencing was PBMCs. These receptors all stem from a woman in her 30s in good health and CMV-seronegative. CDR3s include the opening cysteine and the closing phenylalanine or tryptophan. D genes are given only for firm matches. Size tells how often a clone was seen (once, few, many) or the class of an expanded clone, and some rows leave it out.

TGCGCCAGCAGCTTGGCGGCCGGGGGGTACACTGAAGCTTTCTTT CASSLAAGGYTEAFF 15 TRBJ1-1 . . TRBV5-1
TGCAGCGTGGGGGACAGGCGGAGCTCCTACAATGAGCAGTTCTTC CSVGDRRSSYNEQFF 15 TRBJ2-1 . TRBD1 TRBV29-1
TGTGCCAGCACCCAAGCCTCTGGAAACACCATATATTTT CASTQASGNTIYF 13 TRBJ1-3 . . TRBV7-9
TGTGCCAGCAGTGATCAGGGAACTAACACCGGGGAGCTGTTTTTT CASSDQGTNTGELFF 15 TRBJ2-2 . . TRBV2
TGTGCCAGCAGTGAGGTAGCGGGGATGTACAATGAGCAGTTCTTC CASSEVAGMYNEQFF 15 TRBJ2-1 . TRBD2 TRBV2
TGCGCCAGCAGCCCAATGCATAGGGGCCAAGAGACCCAGTACTTC CASSPMHRGQETQYF 15 TRBJ2-5 . . TRBV5-1
TGTGCCATCAGTGTAGCTAGCGGGGGGTATCAAGAGACCCAGTACTTC CAISVASGGYQETQYF 16 TRBJ2-5 . TRBD2 TRBV10-3
TGTGCCAGCAGGCCCCGGGGGACCTCCACCTACGAGCAGTACTTC CASRPRGTSTYEQYF 15 TRBJ2-7 once . TRBV7-9
TGCGCCAGCAGCTGGGGCAGAGTAGACGAGCAGTACTTC CASSWGRVDEQYF 13 TRBJ2-7 . . TRBV5-1
TGTGCCAGCAGCCAACGGCAGGGGAGCAACACTGAAGCTTTCTTT CASSQRQGSNTEAFF 15 TRBJ1-1 . . TRBV14
TGTGCCAGCAGCTCGGCGGAGAAGGATGGCTACACCTTC CASSSAEKDGYTF 13 TRBJ1-2 . . TRBV7-2
TGTGCCAGCAAAAGGCCAGGAAGCAATCAGCCCCAGCATTTT CASKRPGSNQPQHF 14 TRBJ1-5 . . TRBV2
TGTGCCAGCAGCCAAGTCGGCCGGGGGGGATCTTTTGACAATGAGCAGTTCTTC CASSQVGRGGSFDNEQFF 18 TRBJ2-1 . TRBD2 TRBV4-2
TGTGCCAGCTCACCACCGCAGGGGGTAGAGCGTACAGGTGAGCAGTTCTTC CASSPPQGVERTGEQFF 17 TRBJ2-1 once TRBD1 TRBV18
TGCGCCAGCAGCATACAACCGGGACTATCGGAACCCTACGAGCAGTACTTC CASSIQPGLSEPYEQYF 17 TRBJ2-7 . TRBD2 TRBV5-1
TGCGCCAGCAGGAGGCGAGGTTTTCCTCGAGAGACCCAGTACTTC CASRRRGFPRETQYF 15 TRBJ2-5 . . TRBV5-1
TGTGCCAGCAGTCTCCCGTCAAGCGGAAACACCATATATTTT CASSLPSSGNTIYF 14 TRBJ1-3 . . TRBV28
TGTGCCAGCAGCCGGGGACTAGCGGGGGCGGATACGCAGTATTTT CASSRGLAGADTQYF 15 TRBJ2-3 . TRBD2 TRBV7-2
TGTGCCAGCTCACCCTCCCCAGAGGACTATGGCTACACCTTC CASSPSPEDYGYTF 14 TRBJ1-2 . . TRBV18
TGTGCCAGCAGTTTCAGACAGGGAAATCAGCCCCAGCATTTT CASSFRQGNQPQHF 14 TRBJ1-5 . TRBD1 TRBV6-6
TGTGCCAGCAGCCTCCGGACAGGGAATTTGGACTATGGCTACACCTTC CASSLRTGNLDYGYTF 16 TRBJ1-2 . . TRBV21-1
TGCGCCAGCAGCCGTTTCACGGGGGGGGGCTATGGCTACACCTTC CASSRFTGGGYGYTF 15 TRBJ1-2 . . TRBV4-1
TGCGCCAGCAGCTTGGGACTCTTTCAAGAGACCCAGTACTTC CASSLGLFQETQYF 14 TRBJ2-5 . . TRBV5-1
TGCGCCAGCAGCCATTCCTATAGCGGGGCTAGCACAGATACGCAGTATTTT CASSHSYSGASTDTQYF 17 TRBJ2-3 . TRBD2 TRBV4-3
TGTGCCAGCAGTTCTTCAGGGGCGAGGGAGCAGTACTTC CASSSSGAREQYF 13 TRBJ2-7 . . TRBV27
TGTGCCAGCTCACCACTGTCGGGGGGCTCCTACGAGCAGTACTTC CASSPLSGGSYEQYF 15 TRBJ2-7 . TRBD2 TRBV18
TGCGCCAGCAGCCAGACAAGGACAGGGGATTATGGCTACACCTTC CASSQTRTGDYGYTF 15 TRBJ1-2 . TRBD1 TRBV4-1
TGTGCCAGAAGCTGTAGACCCCGGGACTCACAAGAGACCCAGTACTTC CARSCRPRDSQETQYF 16 TRBJ2-5 . . TRBV5-3
TGTGCCAGCAGTTTAACAGAGACATCTCTCTCGTATGGCTACACCTTC CASSLTETSLSYGYTF 16 TRBJ1-2 once . TRBV6-5
TGTGCCAGCAGCCGCCGTGGGGGGTGGTCCTACAATGAGCAGTTCTTC CASSRRGGWSYNEQFF 16 TRBJ2-1 . . TRBV5-4
TGTGCCAGCAGTGAAAGATCCGAGGGACAGGGCTTCTACGAGCAGTACTTC CASSERSEGQGFYEQYF 17 TRBJ2-7 . TRBD1 TRBV6-1
TGTGCCACCAGCAGAGATCGTGGGGGGGTCGAGCAGTACTTC CATSRDRGGVEQYF 14 TRBJ2-7 . TRBD2 TRBV15
TGTGCCAGCACCCGGACAGGGTCCTCGTCTGATACGCAGTATTTT CASTRTGSSSDTQYF 15 TRBJ2-3 . TRBD1 TRBV5-6
TGTGCCAGCAGACGCCACGTGGGCCATCCGGCTTTCTTT CASRRHVGHPAFF 13 TRBJ1-1 few . TRBV7-9
TGTGCCAGCAGCTACCCGGGACAGGGGGCTCGGGGCTACACCTTC CASSYPGQGARGYTF 15 TRBJ1-2 . TRBD1 TRBV7-2
TGTGCCATCAGTGATCTCGGGGAGACCCAGTACTTC CAISDLGETQYF 12 TRBJ2-5 . . TRBV10-3
TGTGCCAGCAGCCAAGGCACAGGGTATGGCTACACCTTC CASSQGTGYGYTF 13 TRBJ1-2 . . TRBV14
TGCGCCAGCAGCTTGGGTAGCGGCGTGCATGGCGATACGCAGTATTTT CASSLGSGVHGDTQYF 16 TRBJ2-3 . . TRBV5-1
TGCGCCAGCAGCCAAGATTATGGAGATCCCTCCGGGGAGCTGTTTTTT CASSQDYGDPSGELFF 16 TRBJ2-2 once . TRBV4-1
TGTGCCAGCAGCGGCCGGACAAGCTATTATAGCAATCAGCCCCAGCATTTT CASSGRTSYYSNQPQHF 17 TRBJ1-5 . . TRBV9
TGTGCCAGCAGTCAAGGGGGAAACAATGAGCAGTTCTTC CASSQGGNNEQFF 13 TRBJ2-1 few . TRBV28
TGTGCCAGCAGCCCTGACCCGGGGTGGGGAAATTATGGCTACACCTTC CASSPDPGWGNYGYTF 16 TRBJ1-2 . . TRBV5-6
TGTGCCAGCAGCCAATCTGTAACAAACCCCTACGAGCAGTACTTC CASSQSVTNPYEQYF 15 TRBJ2-7 . . TRBV4-2
TGTGCCAGCAGCTCGAGACAGGGTCGATCCTACGAGCAGTACTTC CASSSRQGRSYEQYF 15 TRBJ2-7 . TRBD1 TRBV5-4
TGTGCCAGCCACCCCTTTAGGGGTGACTATAATTCACCCCTCCACTTT CASHPFRGDYNSPLHF 16 TRBJ1-6 once . TRBV6-6
TGTGCCAGCAGCGGGACAGAAGATAATTCACCCCTCCACTTT CASSGTEDNSPLHF 14 TRBJ1-6 . TRBD1 TRBV7-9
TGCAGCGTTCGCGCAGGGGGCTCAAGATCTTTCTTT CSVRAGGSRSFF 12 TRBJ1-1 . TRBD1 TRBV29-1
TGTGCCAGCAGCGTAGGCCCGACCGGGAGCTCCTACAATGAGCAGTTCTTC CASSVGPTGSSYNEQFF 17 TRBJ2-1 . . TRBV9
TGCACGGCTGGCCAGGGGCAGGAGACCCAGTACTTC CTAGQGQETQYF 12 TRBJ2-5 once . TRBV29-1
TGTGCCAGCAGCTTGGGAAAGCGGGGGGCCGACAATGAGCAGTTCTTC CASSLGKRGADNEQFF 16 TRBJ2-1 . TRBD2 TRBV11-2
TGTGCCAGCAGTTTAGGCAGGGCGAGCACAGATACGCAGTATTTT CASSLGRASTDTQYF 15 TRBJ2-3 few . TRBV6-5
TGTGCCAGCAGCTTGGGCAGTTCTAACTATGGCTACACCTTC CASSLGSSNYGYTF 14 TRBJ1-2 . . TRBV7-2
TGCGCCAGCAGTGAGGAGTATTTCGGAAACATTCAGTACTTC CASSEEYFGNIQYF 14 TRBJ2-4 . . TRBV10-2